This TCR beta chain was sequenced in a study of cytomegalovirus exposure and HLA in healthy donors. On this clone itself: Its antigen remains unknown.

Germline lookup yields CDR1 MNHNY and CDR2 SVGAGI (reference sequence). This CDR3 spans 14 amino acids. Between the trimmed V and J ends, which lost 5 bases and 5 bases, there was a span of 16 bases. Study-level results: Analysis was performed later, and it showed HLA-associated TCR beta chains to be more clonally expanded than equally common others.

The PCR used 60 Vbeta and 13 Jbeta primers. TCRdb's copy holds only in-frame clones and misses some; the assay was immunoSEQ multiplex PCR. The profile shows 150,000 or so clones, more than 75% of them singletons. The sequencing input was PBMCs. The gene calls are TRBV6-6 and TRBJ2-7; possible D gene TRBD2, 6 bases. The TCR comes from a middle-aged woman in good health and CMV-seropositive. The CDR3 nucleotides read TGTGCCAGCAGTCCTTTCCGGGAGCTCGACGAGCAGTACTTC. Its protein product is CASSPFRELDEQYF.